This entry is about one TCR beta chain. Its specificity is not known. The data are from a study of OX40 agonist ivuxolimab in advanced cancers. Whole-study context: Patients with hepatocellular carcinoma, melanoma, renal cell or head and neck cancer made up the dose-escalation patients. Anti-PD-1, anti-PD-L1 or anti-CTLA-4 therapy given earlier was allowed, and around 40% had some. Study conclusions and caveats: Not determined was the antigen specificity of the expanded peripheral T cells. At 0.1 to 3.0 mg/kg, clonal expansion of CD4+ and CD8+ blood T cells had occurred by week 6.

The repertoire was sequenced with immunoSEQ multiplex PCR; TCRdb's copy has only in-frame clones and lacks some. Among 57,000 or so clones listed, roughly 90% were seen once. This sample comprised CD4+ or CD8+ T cells sorted from blood, obtained in a trial of the OX40 agonist ivuxolimab. This TCR was sampled from an adult with an advanced solid tumor such as melanoma, head and neck, liver or kidney cancer.

The CDR3 DNA reads as TGTGCCAGCAGCCGGAGGTGGGAGGGCAAAAACATTCAGTACTTC. Amino acid sequence: CASSRRWEGKNIQYF. The chain carries TRBV5-6 and TRBJ2-4, with TRBD2 matching 7 bases. Germline V CDR1 and CDR2: SGHDT, YYEEEE. The V segment lost 4 bases and the J segment 3 bases; nucleotides outside the gene matches: 7. CDR3 size: 15 residues.